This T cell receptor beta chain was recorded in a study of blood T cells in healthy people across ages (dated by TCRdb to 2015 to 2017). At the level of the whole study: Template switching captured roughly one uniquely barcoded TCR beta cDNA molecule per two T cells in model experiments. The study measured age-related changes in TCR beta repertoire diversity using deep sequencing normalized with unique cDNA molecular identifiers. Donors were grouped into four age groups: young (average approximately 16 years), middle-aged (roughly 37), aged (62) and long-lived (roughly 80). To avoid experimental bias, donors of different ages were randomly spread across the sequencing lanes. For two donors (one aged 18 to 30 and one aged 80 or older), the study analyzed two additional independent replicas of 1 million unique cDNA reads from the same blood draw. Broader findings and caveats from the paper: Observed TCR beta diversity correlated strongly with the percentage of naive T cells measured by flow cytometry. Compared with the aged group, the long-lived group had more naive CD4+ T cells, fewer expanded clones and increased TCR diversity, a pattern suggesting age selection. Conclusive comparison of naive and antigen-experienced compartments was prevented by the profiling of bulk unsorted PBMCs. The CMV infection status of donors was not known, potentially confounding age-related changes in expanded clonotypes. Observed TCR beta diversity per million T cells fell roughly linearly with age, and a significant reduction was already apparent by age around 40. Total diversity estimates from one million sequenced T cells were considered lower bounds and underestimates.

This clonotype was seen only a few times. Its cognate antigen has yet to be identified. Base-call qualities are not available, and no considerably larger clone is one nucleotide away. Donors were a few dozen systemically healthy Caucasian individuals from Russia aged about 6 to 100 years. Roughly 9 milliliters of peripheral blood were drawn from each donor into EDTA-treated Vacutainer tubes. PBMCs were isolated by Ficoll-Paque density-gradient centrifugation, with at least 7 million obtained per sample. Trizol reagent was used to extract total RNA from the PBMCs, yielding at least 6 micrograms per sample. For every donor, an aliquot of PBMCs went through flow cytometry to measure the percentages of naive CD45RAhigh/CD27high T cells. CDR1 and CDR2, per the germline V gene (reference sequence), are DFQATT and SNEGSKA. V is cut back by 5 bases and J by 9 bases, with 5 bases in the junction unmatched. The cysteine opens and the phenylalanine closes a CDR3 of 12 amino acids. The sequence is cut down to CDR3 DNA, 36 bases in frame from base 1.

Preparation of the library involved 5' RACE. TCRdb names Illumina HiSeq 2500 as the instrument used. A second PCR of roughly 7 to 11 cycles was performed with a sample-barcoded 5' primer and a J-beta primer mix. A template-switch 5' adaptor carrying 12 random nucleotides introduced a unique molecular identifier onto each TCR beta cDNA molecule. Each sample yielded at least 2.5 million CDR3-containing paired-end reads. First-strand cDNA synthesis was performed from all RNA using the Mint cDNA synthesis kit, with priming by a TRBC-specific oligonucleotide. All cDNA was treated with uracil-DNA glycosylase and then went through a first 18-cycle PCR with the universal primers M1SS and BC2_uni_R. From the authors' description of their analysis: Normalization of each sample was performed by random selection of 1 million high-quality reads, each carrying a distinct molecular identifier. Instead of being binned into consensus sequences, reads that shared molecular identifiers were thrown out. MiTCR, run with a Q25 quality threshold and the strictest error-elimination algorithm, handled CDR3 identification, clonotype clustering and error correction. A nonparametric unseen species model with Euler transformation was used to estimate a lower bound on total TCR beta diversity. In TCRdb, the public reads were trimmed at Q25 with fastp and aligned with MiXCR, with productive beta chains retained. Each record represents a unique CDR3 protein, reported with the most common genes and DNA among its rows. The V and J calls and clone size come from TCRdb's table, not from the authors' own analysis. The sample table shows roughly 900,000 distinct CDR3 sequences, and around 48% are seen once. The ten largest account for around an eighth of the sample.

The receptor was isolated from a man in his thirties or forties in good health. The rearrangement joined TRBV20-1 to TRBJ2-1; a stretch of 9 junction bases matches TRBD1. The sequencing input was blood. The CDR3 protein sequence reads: CSAGTGSGEQFF. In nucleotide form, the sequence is TGCAGTGCTGGGACAGGGTCGGGTGAGCAGTTCTTC.